These T cell receptor beta chains were read from a single sample in a study of stem cell transplantation in POMP-related autoinflammatory disease. Sequencing was performed with immunoSEQ multiplex PCR; in TCRdb, only in-frame clones are kept and a portion is missing. The sample includes more than 25,000 clones, approximately 86% of them seen just once. Sequencing was performed on CD4+ T cells from PBMCs, taken before stem cell transplantation. These receptors came from a human donor with POMP-related autoinflammation and immune dysregulation (PRAID). The CDR3 runs from the conserved cysteine through the conserved F or W. The order of the fields is clone size, V gene, D gene, J gene, CDR3 protein, CDR3 DNA. The D gene is left open where the match is weak. Clone size, where shown, is once, few, many, or a class for clones that have expanded.

-	TRBV28	-	TRBJ1-2	CASSFTTDWSRTGYTF	TGTGCCAGCAGTTTCACTACGGACTGGTCCCGCACTGGCTACACCTTC
-	TRBV18	-	TRBJ1-1	CASSKDSYTEAFF	TGTGCCAGCTCTAAGGACAGCTACACTGAAGCTTTCTTT
-	TRBV6-5	-	TRBJ1-1	CASSYLANTEAFF	TGTGCCAGCAGTTACCTCGCGAACACTGAAGCTTTCTTT
-	TRBV5-1	-	TRBJ2-7	CASSPVGGYEQYF	TGCGCCAGCAGCCCGGTGGGGGGCTACGAGCAGTACTTC
-	TRBV7-9	TRBD1	TRBJ2-7	CASSSGQALDYEQYF	TGTGCCAGCAGTTCCGGACAGGCCCTAGATTACGAGCAGTACTTC
once	TRBV5-1	-	TRBJ2-3	CASSLGNLYTDTQYF	TGCGCCAGCAGCTTAGGGAATCTTTACACAGATACGCAGTATTTT
-	TRBV6-5	-	TRBJ1-2	CASSYSRGPYGYTF	TGTGCCAGCAGTTACTCGCGGGGACCCTATGGCTACACCTTC
-	TRBV5-1	TRBD2	TRBJ2-1	CASSPRTSGGPNNEQFF	TGCGCCAGCAGCCCCCGAACTAGCGGGGGCCCTAACAATGAGCAGTTCTTC
-	TRBV30	TRBD1	TRBJ2-7	CAWSLGTAYEQYF	TGTGCCTGGAGCCTTGGGACAGCTTACGAGCAGTACTTC
-	TRBV28	-	TRBJ2-3	CASRPTAGVDTQYF	TGTGCCAGCAGACCCACCGCAGGGGTAGATACGCAGTATTTT
-	TRBV4-2	-	TRBJ2-1	CASSQELGGAYNEQFF	TGTGCCAGCAGCCAAGAATTGGGGGGAGCTTACAATGAGCAGTTCTTC
-	TRBV6-5	TRBD1	TRBJ2-5	CASSYDRGRETQYF	TGTGCCAGCAGCTATGACAGGGGACGGGAGACCCAGTACTTC
-	TRBV6-5	-	TRBJ1-1	CASLSLGNTEAFF	TGTGCCAGCCTAAGTCTAGGTAACACTGAAGCTTTCTTT
-	TRBV6-1	TRBD1	TRBJ1-2	CASSEAGQGGYGYTF	TGTGCCAGCAGTGAAGCCGGACAGGGAGGCTATGGCTACACCTTC
-	TRBV29-1	-	TRBJ1-2	CSVVENYGYTF	TGCAGCGTTGTAGAGAACTATGGCTACACCTTC
-	TRBV2	-	TRBJ2-7	CASSGLEITSYEQYF	TGTGCCAGCAGTGGACTAGAGATCACGTCCTACGAGCAGTACTTC
-	TRBV5-1	TRBD1	TRBJ2-5	CASSLVGGQDVRKTQYF	TGCGCCAGCAGCCTGGTGGGGGGACAGGACGTTAGAAAGACCCAGTACTTC
-	TRBV5-6	-	TRBJ1-2	CASSLGRGYGYTF	TGTGCCAGCAGCTTGGGGCGGGGCTATGGCTACACCTTC
once	TRBV2	TRBD2	TRBJ2-1	CASSAPSRRELFF	TGTGCCAGCAGCGCCCCATCTAGGCGGGAGCTTTTCTTC
-	TRBV2	-	TRBJ1-1	CASKPNLGNTEAFF	TGTGCCAGCAAACCGAATTTGGGGAACACTGAAGCTTTCTTT
-	TRBV6-1	-	TRBJ2-2	CASSELGSPGELFF	TGTGCCAGCAGTGAATTGGGGAGTCCCGGGGAGCTGTTTTTT
-	TRBV7-7	-	TRBJ2-5	CASSSDYRETQYF	TGTGCCAGCAGTTCGGACTACCGCGAGACCCAGTACTTC
-	TRBV19	TRBD1	TRBJ1-1	CASSMTGGNTEAFF	TGTGCCAGTAGTATGACAGGGGGGAACACTGAAGCTTTCTTT
-	TRBV11-2	TRBD2	TRBJ2-3	CASSPRLAGAVDTQYF	TGTGCCAGCAGCCCTCGACTAGCGGGGGCCGTAGATACGCAGTATTTT
-	TRBV14	-	TRBJ1-1	CASSQDRDTEAFF	TGTGCCAGCAGCCAAGATAGGGACACTGAAGCTTTCTTT
-	TRBV11-2	TRBD1	TRBJ1-2	CASRPYRGRNYGYTF	TGTGCCAGCAGACCCTACAGGGGGCGAAACTATGGCTACACCTTC
-	TRBV6-1	-	TRBJ2-7	CATSYEQYF	TGTGCCACCTCCTACGAGCAGTACTTC
-	TRBV28	TRBD1	TRBJ1-3	CASTLGTVFTGNTIYF	TGTGCCAGCACCCTGGGGACAGTGTTCACCGGAAACACCATATATTTT
-	TRBV28	-	TRBJ2-3	CASSPLPDTQYF	TGTGCCAGCAGTCCGCTACCAGATACGCAGTATTTT
-	TRBV4-2	-	TRBJ1-2	CASSQEAVYTF	TGTGCCAGCAGCCAAGAGGCCGTCTACACCTTC
-	TRBV2	-	TRBJ2-7	CASRADSYEQYF	TGTGCCAGCAGGGCAGACTCCTACGAGCAGTACTTC
-	TRBV5-1	-	TRBJ2-1	CASTRGSSNNEQFF	TGCGCCAGCACCCGTGGGTCGTCTAACAATGAGCAGTTCTTC
-	TRBV19	TRBD2	TRBJ2-7	CASSHTSGGPGNEQYF	TGTGCCAGTAGCCACACTAGCGGAGGGCCAGGTAACGAGCAGTACTTC
few	TRBV4-1	-	TRBJ1-2	CASSPREGGYTF	TGCGCCAGCAGCCCCCGTGAGGGCGGCTACACCTTC
-	TRBV30	-	TRBJ1-2	CAWSPFDSSSNYGYTF	TGTGCCTGGAGTCCTTTTGACAGTTCTTCTAACTATGGCTACACCTTC
-	TRBV12-5	-	TRBJ2-5	CASGLAFGETQYF	TGTGCTAGTGGTTTGGCCTTCGGAGAGACCCAGTACTTC
-	TRBV29-1	-	TRBJ1-1	CSTDGPRATEAFF	TGCAGCACAGACGGCCCTAGGGCGACTGAAGCTTTCTTT
-	TRBV11-2	TRBD1	TRBJ1-1	CASSGDRGTEAFF	TGTGCCAGCAGCGGGGACAGGGGGACTGAAGCTTTCTTT
-	TRBV25-1	TRBD1	TRBJ2-7	CASSDHPGQGDYEQYF	TGTGCCAGCAGTGACCACCCGGGACAGGGAGACTACGAGCAGTACTTC
once	TRBV9	-	TRBJ1-1	CASSVGPDLNTEAFF	TGTGCCAGCAGCGTAGGGCCCGATCTGAACACTGAAGCTTTCTTT
-	TRBV28	TRBD1	TRBJ1-1	CASRVRDRESKNEAFF	TGTGCCAGCAGGGTGAGGGACAGGGAAAGTAAGAATGAAGCTTTCTTT
-	TRBV23-1	-	TRBJ2-7	CASSHPARSHEQYF	TGCGCCAGCAGTCATCCCGCTCGATCCCACGAGCAGTACTTC
-	TRBV5-1	TRBD2	TRBJ2-3	CASSLVSGGRTDTQYF	TGCGCCAGCAGCTTGGTTAGCGGGGGGCGCACAGATACGCAGTATTTT
-	TRBV5-1	-	TRBJ1-5	CASSLATGGNQPQHF	TGCGCCAGCAGCTTGGCGACAGGAGGCAATCAGCCCCAGCATTTT
-	TRBV16	-	TRBJ1-2	CASSPIDRRYTF	TGTGCCAGCAGCCCAATCGACAGACGCTACACCTTC